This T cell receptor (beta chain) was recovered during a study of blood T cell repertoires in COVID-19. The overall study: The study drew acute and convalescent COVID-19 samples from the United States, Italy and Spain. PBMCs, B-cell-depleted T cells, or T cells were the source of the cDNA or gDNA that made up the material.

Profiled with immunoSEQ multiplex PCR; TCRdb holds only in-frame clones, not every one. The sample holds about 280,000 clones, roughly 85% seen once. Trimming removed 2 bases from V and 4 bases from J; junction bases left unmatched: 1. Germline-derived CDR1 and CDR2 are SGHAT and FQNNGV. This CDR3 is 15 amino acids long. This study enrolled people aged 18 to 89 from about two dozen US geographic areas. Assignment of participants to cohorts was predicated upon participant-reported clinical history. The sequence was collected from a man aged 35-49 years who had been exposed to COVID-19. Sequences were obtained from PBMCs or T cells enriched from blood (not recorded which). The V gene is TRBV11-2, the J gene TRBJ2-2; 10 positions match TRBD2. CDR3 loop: CASSLSSGGTGELFF. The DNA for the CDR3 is TGTGCCAGCAGCTTATCTAGCGGGGGCACCGGGGAGCTGTTTTTT.